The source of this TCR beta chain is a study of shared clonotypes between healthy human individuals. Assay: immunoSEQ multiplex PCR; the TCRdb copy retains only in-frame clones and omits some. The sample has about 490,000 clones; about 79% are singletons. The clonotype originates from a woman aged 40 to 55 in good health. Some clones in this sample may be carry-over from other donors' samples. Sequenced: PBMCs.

The CDR3 sequence is CASSVRPDRSTEAFF. The CDR3 DNA sequence: TGTGCCAGCAGCGTCAGACCCGACAGGTCCACTGAAGCTTTCTTT. J is TRBJ1-1 and V is TRBV9; perhaps TRBD1 as D (6 bases). CDR1 SGDLS and CDR2 YYNGEE come from the germline V gene. There are 15 residues in the CDR3. Trimming took 2 bases from V and 4 from J, leaving 15 bases between them.